This T cell receptor (beta chain) comes out of a study of blood T cell repertoires in COVID-19. The CDR3 length is 13 residues. The germline V and J ends were trimmed by 1 base and 7 bases, with 9 bases remaining between them. Germline-derived CDR1 and CDR2 are SGHAT and FQNNGV. Sequenced by immunoSEQ multiplex PCR; TCRdb stores in-frame clones only, minus some. The table shows tens of thousands of clones, with roughly 90% occurring only once. Sequencing was performed on peripheral blood. The sequence derives from a man in his forties or fifties with active or convalescent COVID-19. The genes are TRBV11-2 and TRBJ2-3; no reliable D call. CDR3 residues: CASSLGHQNTQYF. The CDR3 DNA reads as TGTGCCAGCAGCTTAGGACACCAGAATACGCAGTATTTT.